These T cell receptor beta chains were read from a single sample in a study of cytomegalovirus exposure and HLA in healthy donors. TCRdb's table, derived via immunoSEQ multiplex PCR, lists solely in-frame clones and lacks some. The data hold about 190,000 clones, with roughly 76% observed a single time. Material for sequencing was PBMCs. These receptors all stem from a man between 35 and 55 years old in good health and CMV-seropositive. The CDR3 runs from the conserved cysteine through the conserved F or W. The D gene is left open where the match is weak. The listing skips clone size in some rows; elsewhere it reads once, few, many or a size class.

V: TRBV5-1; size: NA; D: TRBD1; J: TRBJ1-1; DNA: TGCGCCAGCAGCTCGTCCCGGGACAGGGGGCAGGCTGAAGCTTTCTTT; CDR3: CASSSSRDRGQAEAFF
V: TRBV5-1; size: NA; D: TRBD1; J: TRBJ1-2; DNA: TGCGCCAGCAAAGAGGGGGCCAACTATGGCTACACCTTC; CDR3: CASKEGANYGYTF
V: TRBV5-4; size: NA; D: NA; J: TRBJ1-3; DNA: TGTGCCAGCAGCTTTGGACAGACTATTGGAAACACCATATATTTT; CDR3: CASSFGQTIGNTIYF
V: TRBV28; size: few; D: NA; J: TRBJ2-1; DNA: TGTGCCAGCAGTTTTGACTATGAGCAGTTCTTC; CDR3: CASSFDYEQFF
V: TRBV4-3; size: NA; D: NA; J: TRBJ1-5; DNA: TGCGCCAGCAGCCAAGATGGCGGGGTGGGTCAGCCCCAGCATTTT; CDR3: CASSQDGGVGQPQHF
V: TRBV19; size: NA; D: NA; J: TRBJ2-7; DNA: TGTGCCAGTAGTATCGCGTACGACTCCTACGAGCAGTACTTC; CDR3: CASSIAYDSYEQYF
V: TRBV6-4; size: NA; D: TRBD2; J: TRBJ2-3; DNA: TGTGCCAGCAGTGCGGTAGCGGGGGCCGGAGATACGCAGTATTTT; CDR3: CASSAVAGAGDTQYF
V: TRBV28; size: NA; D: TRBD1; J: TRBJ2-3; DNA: TGTGCCAGCAAGAACCGGGACAGGAATACAGATACGCAGTATTTT; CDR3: CASKNRDRNTDTQYF
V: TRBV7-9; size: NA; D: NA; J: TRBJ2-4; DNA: TGTGCCAGCAGTCGGAGCGAGGCCAAAAACATTCAGTACTTC; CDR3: CASSRSEAKNIQYF
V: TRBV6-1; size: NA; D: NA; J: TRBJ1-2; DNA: TGTGCCAGCAGCGCCCTTGGACAGAGCTATGGCTACACCTTC; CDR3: CASSALGQSYGYTF
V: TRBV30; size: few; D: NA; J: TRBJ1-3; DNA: TGTGCCGGGGGTGGGACTTACAGCTCTGGAAACACCATATATTTT; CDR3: CAGGGTYSSGNTIYF
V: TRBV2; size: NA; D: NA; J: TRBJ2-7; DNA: TGTGCCAGCAGCGGGGGACGCTACGAGCAGTACTTC; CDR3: CASSGGRYEQYF
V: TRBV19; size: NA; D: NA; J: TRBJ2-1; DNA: TGTGCCAGTAGTATACCGGGGGAGTACAATGAGCAGTTCTTC; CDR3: CASSIPGEYNEQFF
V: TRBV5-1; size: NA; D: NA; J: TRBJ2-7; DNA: TGCGCCAGCAGGACCGACGGGGGACCCTCCTACGAGCAGTACTTC; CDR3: CASRTDGGPSYEQYF
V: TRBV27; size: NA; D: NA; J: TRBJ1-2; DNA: TGTGCCAGCAGTTCCCGGGATCTTGTCTATGGCTACACCTTC; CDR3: CASSSRDLVYGYTF
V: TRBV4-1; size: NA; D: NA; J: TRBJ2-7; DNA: TGCGCCAGCAGCCACCTAGGTAAAGTCGAGCAGTACTTC; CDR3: CASSHLGKVEQYF
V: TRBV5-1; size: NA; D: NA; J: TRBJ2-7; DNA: TGCGCCAGCAGCTTGGGCGGAGGAATACGAATGGAGCAGTACTTC; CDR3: CASSLGGGIRMEQYF
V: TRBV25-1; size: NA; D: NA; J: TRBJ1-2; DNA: TGTGCCAGCAGGGAAATAGCTAACTATGGCTACACCTTC; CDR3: CASREIANYGYTF
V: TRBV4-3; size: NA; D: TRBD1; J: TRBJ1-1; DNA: TGCGCCAGCAGCCTACGACAGGGGGCAATGAACACTGAAGCTTTCTTT; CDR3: CASSLRQGAMNTEAFF
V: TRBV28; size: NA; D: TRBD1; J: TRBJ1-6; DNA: TGTGCCAGCAGTCTTGGACAGGGTGGACCCCTCCACTTT; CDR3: CASSLGQGGPLHF
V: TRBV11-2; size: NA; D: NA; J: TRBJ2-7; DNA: TGTGCCAGCAGCTTGCGTCCCACTCTCGGGGAATCTTCCTACGAGCAGTACTTC; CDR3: CASSLRPTLGESSYEQYF
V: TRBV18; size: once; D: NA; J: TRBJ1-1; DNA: TGTGCCAGCTCACCCGCACAGGGTCGCACTGAAGCTTTCTTT; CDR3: CASSPAQGRTEAFF
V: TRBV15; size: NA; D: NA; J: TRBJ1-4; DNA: TGTGCCACCAGCAGAGCCTACAGGGCGCAGGAAAAACTGTTTTTT; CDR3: CATSRAYRAQEKLFF
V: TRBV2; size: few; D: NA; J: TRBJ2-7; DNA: TGTGCCAGCAGGTACAGGGCTTCCTACGAGCAGTACTTC; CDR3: CASRYRASYEQYF
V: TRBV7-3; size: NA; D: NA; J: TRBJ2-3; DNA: TGTGCCAGCAGCTTAAGGCTGCGCACAGATACGCAGTATTTT; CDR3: CASSLRLRTDTQYF
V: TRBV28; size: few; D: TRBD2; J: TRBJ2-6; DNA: TGTGCCAGCAGTTTATCAGGGAGGCGGGGGGGGAGCCACGGGGCCAACGTCCTGACTTTC; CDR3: CASSLSGRRGGSHGANVLTF